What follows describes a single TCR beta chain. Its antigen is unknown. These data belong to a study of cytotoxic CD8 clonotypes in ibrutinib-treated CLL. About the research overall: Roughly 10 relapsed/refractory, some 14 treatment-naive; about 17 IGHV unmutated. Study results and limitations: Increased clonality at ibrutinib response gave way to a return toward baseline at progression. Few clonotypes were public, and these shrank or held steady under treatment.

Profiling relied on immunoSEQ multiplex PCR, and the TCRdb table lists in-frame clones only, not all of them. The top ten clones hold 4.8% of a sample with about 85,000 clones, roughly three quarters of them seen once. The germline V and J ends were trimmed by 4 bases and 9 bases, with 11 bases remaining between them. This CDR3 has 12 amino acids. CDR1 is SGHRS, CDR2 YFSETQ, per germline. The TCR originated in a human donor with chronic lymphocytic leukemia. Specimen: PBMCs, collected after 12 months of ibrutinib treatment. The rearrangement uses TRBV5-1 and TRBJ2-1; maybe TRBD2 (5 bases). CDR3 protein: CASSPGRGEQFF. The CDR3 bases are TGCGCCAGCAGCCCCGGACGGGGTGAGCAGTTCTTC.